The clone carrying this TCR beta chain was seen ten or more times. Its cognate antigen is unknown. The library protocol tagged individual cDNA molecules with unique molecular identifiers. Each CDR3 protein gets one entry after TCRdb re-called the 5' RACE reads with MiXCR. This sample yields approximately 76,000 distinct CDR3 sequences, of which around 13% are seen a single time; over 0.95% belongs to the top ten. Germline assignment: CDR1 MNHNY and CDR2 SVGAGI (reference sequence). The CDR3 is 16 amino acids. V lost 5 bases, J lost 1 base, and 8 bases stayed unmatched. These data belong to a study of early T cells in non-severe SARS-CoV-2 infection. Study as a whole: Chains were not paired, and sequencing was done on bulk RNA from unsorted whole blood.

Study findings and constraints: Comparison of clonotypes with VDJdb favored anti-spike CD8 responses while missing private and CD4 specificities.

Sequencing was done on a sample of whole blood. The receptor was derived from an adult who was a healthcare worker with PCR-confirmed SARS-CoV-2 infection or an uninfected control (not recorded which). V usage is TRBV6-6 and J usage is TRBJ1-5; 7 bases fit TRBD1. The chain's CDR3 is CASSKMTGRSNQPQHF. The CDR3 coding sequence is TGTGCCAGCAGTAAGATGACAGGGAGAAGCAATCAGCCCCAGCATTTT.